The clone carrying this T cell receptor (beta chain) showed up many times. The antigen remains unidentified. These data are taken from a study of response to subunit inactivated influenza vaccine. Germline-derived CDR1 and CDR2 are SQVTM and ANQGSEA. The CDR3 totals 12 residues. Trimming cost V 7 bases and J 5 bases; bases outside gene matches: 6. One entry per CDR3 protein results from TCRdb running MiXCR on the RT-PCR reads. The sample contains over 400,000 distinct CDR3 sequences, approximately 11% of which appear only once. Study-wide results and caveats: Few new T cells, the authors suggested, are recruited by each seasonal influenza vaccination.

This receptor was taken from a man aged 50 to 60 who received an inactivated influenza vaccine. Specimen: PBMCs from blood, collected 45 days after vaccination. The chain combines TRBV29-1 with TRBJ2-5; TRBD1 agrees at 8 bases. The CDR3 is CSAKRTGETQYF. CDR3 nucleotide sequence: TGCAGCGCTAAAAGGACAGGGGAGACCCAGTACTTC.